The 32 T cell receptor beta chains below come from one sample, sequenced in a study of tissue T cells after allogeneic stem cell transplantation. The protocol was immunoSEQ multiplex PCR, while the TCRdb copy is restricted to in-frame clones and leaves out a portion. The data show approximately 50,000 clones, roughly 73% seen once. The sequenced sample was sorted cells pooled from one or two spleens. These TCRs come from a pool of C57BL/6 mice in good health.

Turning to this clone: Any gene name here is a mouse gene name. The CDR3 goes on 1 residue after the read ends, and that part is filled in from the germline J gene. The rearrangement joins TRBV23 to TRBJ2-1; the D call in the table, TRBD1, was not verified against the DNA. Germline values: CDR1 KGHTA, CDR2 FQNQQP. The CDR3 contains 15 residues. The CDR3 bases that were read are TGCTCCAGCAGTCGGACAGGGGGAATCTATGCTGAGCAGTTC. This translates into CSSSRTGGIYAEQF. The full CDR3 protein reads CSSSRTGGIYAEQFF.

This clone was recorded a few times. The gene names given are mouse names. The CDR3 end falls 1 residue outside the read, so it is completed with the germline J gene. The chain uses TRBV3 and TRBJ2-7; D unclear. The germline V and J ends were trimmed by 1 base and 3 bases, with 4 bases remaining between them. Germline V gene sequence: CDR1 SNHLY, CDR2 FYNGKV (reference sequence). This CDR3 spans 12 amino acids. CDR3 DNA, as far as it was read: TGTGCCAGCAGCTTAGGGTTCTATGAACAGTAC. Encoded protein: CASSLGFYEQY. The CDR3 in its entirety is CASSLGFYEQYF.

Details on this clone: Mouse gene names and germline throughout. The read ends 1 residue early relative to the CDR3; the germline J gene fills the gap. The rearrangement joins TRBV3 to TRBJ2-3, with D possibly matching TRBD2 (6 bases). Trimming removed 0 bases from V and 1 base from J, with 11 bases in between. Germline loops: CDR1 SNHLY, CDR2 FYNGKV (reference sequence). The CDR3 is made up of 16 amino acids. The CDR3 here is CASSLAGGVGAETLYF. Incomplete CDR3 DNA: TGTGCCAGCAGCTTAGCTGGGGGAGTGGGTGCAGAAACGCTGTAT.

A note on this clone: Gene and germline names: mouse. The CDR3 bases that were read are TGTGCCAGCAGCCCCTGGGGTTATGCTGAGCAGTTC. This gives the protein CASSPWGYAEQF. The full CDR3 reads CASSPWGYAEQFF. V and J are TRBV3 and TRBJ2-1, with a weak D call TRBD2 (6 bases). The CDR3 end is not reached by the read, which stops 1 residue before it; the germline J gene fills it in. Between the trimmed V and J ends, which lost 5 bases and 4 bases, there was a span of 9 bases. CDR1 is SNHLY, CDR2 FYNGKV, per germline (reference sequence). The CDR3 is made up of 13 amino acids. Complete variable domain (other parts from reference TRBV3 and TRBJ2-1): GPKVLQIPSHQIIDMGQMVTLNCDPVSNHLYFYWYKQILGQQMEFLVNFYNGKVMEKSKLFKDQFSVERPDGSYFTLKIQPTALEDSAVYFCASSPWGYAEQFFGPGTRLTVL.

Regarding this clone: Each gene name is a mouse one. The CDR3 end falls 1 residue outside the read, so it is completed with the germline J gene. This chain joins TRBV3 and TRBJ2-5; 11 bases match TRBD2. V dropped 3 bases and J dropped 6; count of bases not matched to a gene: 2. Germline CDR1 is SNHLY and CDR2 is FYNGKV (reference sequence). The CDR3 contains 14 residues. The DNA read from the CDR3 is TGTGCCAGCAGCTTGGACTGGGGGGACGACACCCAGTAC. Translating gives CASSLDWGDDTQY. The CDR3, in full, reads CASSLDWGDDTQYF.

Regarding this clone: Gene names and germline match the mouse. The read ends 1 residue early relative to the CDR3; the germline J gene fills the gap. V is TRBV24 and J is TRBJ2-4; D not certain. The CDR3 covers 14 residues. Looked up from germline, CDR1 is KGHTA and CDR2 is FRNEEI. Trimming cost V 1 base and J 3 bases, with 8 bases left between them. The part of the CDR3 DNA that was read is TGTGCCAGCAGTCTGTTGGGAGACCAAAACACCTTGTAC. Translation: CASSLLGDQNTLY. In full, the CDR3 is CASSLLGDQNTLYF.

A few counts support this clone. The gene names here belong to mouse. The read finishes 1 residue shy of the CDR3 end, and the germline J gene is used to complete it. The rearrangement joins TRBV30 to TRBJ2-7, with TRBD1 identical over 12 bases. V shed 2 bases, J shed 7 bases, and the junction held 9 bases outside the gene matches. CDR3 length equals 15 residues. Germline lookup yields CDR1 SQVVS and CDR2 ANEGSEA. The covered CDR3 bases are TGTAGTTCTAGATCCCCCGGGACAGGGGGCAGAGAACAGTAC. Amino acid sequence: CSSRSPGTGGREQY. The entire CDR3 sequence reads CSSRSPGTGGREQYF.

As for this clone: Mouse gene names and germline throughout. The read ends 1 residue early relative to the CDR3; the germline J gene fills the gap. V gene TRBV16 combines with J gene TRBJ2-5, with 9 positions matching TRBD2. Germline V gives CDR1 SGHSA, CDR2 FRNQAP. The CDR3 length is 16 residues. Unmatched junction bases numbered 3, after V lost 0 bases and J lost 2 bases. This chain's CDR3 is CASSLDFWGGQDTQYF. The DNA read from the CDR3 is TGTGCAAGCAGCTTAGATTTCTGGGGGGGCCAAGACACCCAGTAC. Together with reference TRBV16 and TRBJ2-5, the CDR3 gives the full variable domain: NAGVIQTPRHKVTGKGQEATLWCEPISGHSAVFWYRQTIVQGLEFLTYFRNQAPIDDSGMPKERFSAQMPNQSHSTLKIQSTQPQDSAVYLCASSLDFWGGQDTQYFGPGTRLLVL.

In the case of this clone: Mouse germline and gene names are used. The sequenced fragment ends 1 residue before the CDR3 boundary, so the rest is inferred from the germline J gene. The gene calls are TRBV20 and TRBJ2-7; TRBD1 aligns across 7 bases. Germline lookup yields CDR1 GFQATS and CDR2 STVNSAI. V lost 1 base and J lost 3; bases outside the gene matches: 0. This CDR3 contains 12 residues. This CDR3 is CGARAGGYEQYF. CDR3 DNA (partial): TGTGGTGCTAGGGCAGGGGGCTATGAACAGTAC.

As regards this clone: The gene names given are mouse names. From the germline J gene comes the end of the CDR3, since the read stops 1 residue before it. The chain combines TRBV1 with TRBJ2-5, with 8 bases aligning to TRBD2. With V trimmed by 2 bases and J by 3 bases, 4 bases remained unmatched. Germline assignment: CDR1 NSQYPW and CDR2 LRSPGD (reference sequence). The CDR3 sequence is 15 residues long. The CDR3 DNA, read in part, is TGCACCTGCAGTGCAATTTGGGGGGGTCAAGACACCCAGTAC. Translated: CTCSAIWGGQDTQY. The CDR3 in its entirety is CTCSAIWGGQDTQYF.

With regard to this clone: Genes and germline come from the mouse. CDR3 sequence reads: CASSQDWVSQNTLYF. The part of the CDR3 DNA that was read is TGTGCCAGCAGCCAGGACTGGGTTAGTCAAAACACCTTGTAC. V gene TRBV2 combines with J gene TRBJ2-4, with TRBD2 identical over 8 bases. The CDR3 is cut off 1 residue early in the read; its end comes from the germline J gene. The CDR3 runs to 15 residues. Trimming took 3 bases from V and 0 from J; bases not matched to a gene: 2. CDR1 is LGHNA, CDR2 YSYQKL, per germline.

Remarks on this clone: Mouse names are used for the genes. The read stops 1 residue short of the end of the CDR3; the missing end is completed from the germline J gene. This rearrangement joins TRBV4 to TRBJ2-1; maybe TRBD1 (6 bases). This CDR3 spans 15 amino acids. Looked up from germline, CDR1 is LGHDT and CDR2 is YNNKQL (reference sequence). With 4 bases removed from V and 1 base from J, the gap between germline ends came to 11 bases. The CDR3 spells CASSSPGQNYAEQFF. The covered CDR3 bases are TGTGCCAGCAGCTCTCCGGGACAAAACTATGCTGAGCAGTTC. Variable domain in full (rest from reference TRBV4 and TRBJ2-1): ETAVFQTPNYHVTQVGNEVSFNCKQTLGHDTMYWYKQDSKKLLKIMFSYNNKQLIVNETVPRRFSPQSSDKAHLNLRIKSVEPEDSAVYLCASSSPGQNYAEQFFGPGTRLTVL.

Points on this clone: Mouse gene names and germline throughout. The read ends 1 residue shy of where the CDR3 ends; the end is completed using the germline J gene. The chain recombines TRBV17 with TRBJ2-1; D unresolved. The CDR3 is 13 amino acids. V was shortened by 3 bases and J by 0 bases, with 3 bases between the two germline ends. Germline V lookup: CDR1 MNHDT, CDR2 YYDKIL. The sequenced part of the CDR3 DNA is TGTGCTAGCAGTAGGGTTAACTATGCTGAGCAGTTC. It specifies CASSRVNYAEQF. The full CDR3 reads CASSRVNYAEQFF.

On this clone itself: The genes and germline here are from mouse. This CDR3 reads CASSYLGPYEQYF. The part of the CDR3 DNA that was read is TGTGCCAGCAGCTACCTGGGACCCTATGAACAGTAC. The rearrangement joins TRBV4 to TRBJ2-7, with D perhaps given as TRBD1 or TRBD2 (5 bases each). The observed sequence ends 1 residue before the CDR3 terminus, with the missing tail filled in from the germline J gene. This CDR3 is built from 13 residues. V was shortened by 3 bases and J by 2 bases, with 8 bases between the two germline ends. The germline V gene has CDR1 LGHDT and CDR2 YNNKQL (reference sequence).

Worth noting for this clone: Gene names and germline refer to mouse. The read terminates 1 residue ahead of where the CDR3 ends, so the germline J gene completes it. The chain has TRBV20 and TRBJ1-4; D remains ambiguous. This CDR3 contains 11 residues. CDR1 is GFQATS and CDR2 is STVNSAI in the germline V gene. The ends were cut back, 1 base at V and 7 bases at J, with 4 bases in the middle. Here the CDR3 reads CGARARERLFF. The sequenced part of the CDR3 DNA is TGTGGTGCTAGGGCCCGCGAAAGATTATTT.

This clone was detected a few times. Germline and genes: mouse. The part of the CDR3 DNA that was read is TGTGCCAGCGGTGATGGATCTTCTGGAAATACGCTCTAT. This gives the protein CASGDGSSGNTLY. The CDR3 reads in full as CASGDGSSGNTLYF. V gene TRBV13-2 combines with J gene TRBJ1-3; D not certain. The CDR3 extends 1 residue past the end of the read, so its final part is completed from the germline J gene. The germline V gene encodes CDR1 NNHNN and CDR2 SYGAGS (reference sequence). The CDR3 sequence is 14 residues long. V was shortened by 0 bases and J by 0 bases, with 4 bases between the two germline ends.

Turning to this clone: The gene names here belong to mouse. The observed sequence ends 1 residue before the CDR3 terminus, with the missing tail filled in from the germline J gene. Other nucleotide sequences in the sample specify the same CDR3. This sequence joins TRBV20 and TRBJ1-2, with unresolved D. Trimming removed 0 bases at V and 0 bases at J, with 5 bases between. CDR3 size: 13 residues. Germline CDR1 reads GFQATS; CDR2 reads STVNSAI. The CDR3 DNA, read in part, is TGTGGTGCTAGGGACACAACAAACTCCGACTACACC. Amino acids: CGARDTTNSDYT. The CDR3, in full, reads CGARDTTNSDYTF. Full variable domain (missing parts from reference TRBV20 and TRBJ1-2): GALVYQYPRRTICKSGTSMRMECQAVGFQATSVAWYRQSPQKTFELIALSTVNSAIKYEQNFTQEKFPISHPNLSFSSMTVLNAYLEDRGLYLCGARDTTNSDYTFGSGTRLLVI.

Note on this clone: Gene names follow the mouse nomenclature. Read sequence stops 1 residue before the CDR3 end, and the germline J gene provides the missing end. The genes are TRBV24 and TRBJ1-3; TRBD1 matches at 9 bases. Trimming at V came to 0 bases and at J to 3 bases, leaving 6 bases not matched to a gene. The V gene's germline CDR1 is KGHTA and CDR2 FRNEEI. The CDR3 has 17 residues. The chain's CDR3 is CASSLYWGTGFGNTLYF. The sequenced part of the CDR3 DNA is TGTGCCAGCAGTCTGTATTGGGGGACAGGGTTTGGAAATACGCTCTAT.

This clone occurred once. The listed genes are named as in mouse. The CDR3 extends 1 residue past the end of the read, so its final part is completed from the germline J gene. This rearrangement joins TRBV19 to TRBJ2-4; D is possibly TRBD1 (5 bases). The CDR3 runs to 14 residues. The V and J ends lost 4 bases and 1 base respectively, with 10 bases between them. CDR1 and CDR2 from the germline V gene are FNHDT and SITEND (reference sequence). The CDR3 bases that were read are TGTGCCAGCAGTGAGCAGGGAGGTCAAAACACCTTGTAC. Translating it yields CASSEQGGQNTLY. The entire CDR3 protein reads CASSEQGGQNTLYF.

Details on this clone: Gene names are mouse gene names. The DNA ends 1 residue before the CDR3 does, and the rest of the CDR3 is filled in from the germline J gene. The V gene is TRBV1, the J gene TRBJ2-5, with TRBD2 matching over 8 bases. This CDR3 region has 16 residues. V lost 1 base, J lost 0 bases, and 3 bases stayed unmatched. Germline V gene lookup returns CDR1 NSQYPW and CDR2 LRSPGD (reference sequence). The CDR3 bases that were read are TGCACCTGCAGTGCAGTTGGGGGGGATAACCAAGACACCCAGTAC. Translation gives CTCSAVGGDNQDTQY. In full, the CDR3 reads CTCSAVGGDNQDTQYF.

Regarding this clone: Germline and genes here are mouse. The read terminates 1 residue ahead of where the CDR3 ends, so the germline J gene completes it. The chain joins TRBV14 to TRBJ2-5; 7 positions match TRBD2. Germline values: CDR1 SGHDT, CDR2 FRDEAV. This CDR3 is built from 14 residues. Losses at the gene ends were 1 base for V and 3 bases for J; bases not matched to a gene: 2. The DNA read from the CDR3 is TGTGCCAGCAGTTTCCGCTGGGGGCAAGACACCCAGTAC. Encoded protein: CASSFRWGQDTQY. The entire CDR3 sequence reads CASSFRWGQDTQYF.

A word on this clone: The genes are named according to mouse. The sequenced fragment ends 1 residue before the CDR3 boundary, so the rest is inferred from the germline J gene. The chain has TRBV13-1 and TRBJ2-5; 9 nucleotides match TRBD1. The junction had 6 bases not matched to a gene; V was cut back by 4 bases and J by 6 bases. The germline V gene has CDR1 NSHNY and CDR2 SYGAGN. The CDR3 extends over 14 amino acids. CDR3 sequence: CASSPGTGRDTQYF. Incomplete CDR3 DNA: TGTGCCAGCAGTCCCGGGACAGGGAGGGACACCCAGTAC.

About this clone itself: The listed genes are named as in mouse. The sequenced CDR3 bases are TGCACCTGCAGGGGGCAAGACACCCAGTAC. Residues: CTCRGQDTQY. The full CDR3 protein reads CTCRGQDTQYF. The chain uses TRBV1 and TRBJ2-5; D is undetermined. The observed sequence ends 1 residue before the CDR3 terminus, with the missing tail filled in from the germline J gene. V was clipped by 6 bases and J by 3 bases, with 4 bases between them. The CDR3 is 11 residues long. Per germline, CDR1 NSQYPW and CDR2 LRSPGD (reference sequence). The complete variable domain, with remaining parts taken from reference TRBV1 and TRBJ2-5, reads VTLLEQNPRWRLVPRGQAVNLRCILKNSQYPWMSWYQQDLQKQLQWLFTLRSPGDKEVKSLPGADYLATRVTDTELRLQVANMSQGRTLYCTCRGQDTQYFGPGTRLLVL.

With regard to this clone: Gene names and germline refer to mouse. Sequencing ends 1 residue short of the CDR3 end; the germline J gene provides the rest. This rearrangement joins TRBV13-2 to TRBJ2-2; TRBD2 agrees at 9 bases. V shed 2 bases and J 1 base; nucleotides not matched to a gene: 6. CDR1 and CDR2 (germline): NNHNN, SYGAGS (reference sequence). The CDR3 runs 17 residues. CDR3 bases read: TGTGCCAGCGGTGACCACAACTGGGGGGTAAACACCGGGCAGCTCTAC. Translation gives CASGDHNWGVNTGQLY. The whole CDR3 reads CASGDHNWGVNTGQLYF.

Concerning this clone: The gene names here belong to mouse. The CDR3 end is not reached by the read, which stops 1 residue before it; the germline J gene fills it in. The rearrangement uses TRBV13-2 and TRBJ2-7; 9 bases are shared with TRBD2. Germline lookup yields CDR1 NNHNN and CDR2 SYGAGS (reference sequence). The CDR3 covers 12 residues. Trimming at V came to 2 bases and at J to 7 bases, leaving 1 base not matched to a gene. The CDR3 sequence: CASGDWGGEQYF. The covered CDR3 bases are TGTGCCAGCGGTGACTGGGGGGGGGAACAGTAC.

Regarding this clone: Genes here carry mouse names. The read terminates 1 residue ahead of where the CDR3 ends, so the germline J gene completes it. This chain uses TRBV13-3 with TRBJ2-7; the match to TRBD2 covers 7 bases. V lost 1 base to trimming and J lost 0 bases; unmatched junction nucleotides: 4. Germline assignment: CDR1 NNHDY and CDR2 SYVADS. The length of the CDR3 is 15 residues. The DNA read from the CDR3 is TGTGCCAGCAGTGATCGCTGGGGGAGCTCCTATGAACAGTAC. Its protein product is CASSDRWGSSYEQY. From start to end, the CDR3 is CASSDRWGSSYEQYF.

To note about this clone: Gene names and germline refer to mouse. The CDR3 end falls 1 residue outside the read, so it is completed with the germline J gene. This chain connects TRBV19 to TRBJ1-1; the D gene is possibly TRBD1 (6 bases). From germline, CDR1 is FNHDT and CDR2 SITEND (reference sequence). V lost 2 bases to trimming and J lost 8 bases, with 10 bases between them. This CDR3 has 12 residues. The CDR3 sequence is CASSIGQGEVFF. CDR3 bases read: TGTGCCAGCAGTATCGGCCAGGGGGAAGTCTTC.

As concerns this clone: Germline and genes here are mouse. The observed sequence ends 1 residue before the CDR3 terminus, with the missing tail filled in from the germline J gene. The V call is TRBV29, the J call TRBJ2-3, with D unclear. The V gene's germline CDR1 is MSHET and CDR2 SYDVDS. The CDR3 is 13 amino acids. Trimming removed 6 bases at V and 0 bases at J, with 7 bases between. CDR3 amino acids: CASSSDSAETLYF. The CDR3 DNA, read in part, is TGTGCTAGCAGCTCCGACAGTGCAGAAACGCTGTAT.

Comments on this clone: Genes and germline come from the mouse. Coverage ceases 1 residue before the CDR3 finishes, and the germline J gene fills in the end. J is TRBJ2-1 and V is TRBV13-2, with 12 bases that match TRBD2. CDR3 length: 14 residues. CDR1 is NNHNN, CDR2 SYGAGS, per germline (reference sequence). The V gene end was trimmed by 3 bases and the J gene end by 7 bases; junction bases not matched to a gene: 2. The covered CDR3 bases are TGTGCCAGCGGTGGGGACTGGGGGGAGGCTGAGCAGTTC. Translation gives CASGGDWGEAEQF. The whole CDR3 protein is CASGGDWGEAEQFF.

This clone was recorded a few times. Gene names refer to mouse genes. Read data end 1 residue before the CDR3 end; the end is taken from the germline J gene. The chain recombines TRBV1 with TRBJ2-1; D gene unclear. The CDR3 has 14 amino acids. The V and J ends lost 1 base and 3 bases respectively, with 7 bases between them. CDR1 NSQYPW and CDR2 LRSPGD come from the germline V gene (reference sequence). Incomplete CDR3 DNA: TGCACCTGCAGTGCAGGTATGGTCTATGCTGAGCAGTTC. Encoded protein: CTCSAGMVYAEQF. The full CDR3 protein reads CTCSAGMVYAEQFF.

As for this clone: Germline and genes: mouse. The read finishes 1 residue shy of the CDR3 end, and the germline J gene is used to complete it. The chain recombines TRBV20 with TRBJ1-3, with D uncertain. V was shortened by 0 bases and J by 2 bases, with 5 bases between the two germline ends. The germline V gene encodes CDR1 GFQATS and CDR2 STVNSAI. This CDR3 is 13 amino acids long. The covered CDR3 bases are TGTGGTGCTAGGGAAGGGACTGGAAATACGCTCTAT. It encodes CGAREGTGNTLY. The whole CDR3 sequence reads CGAREGTGNTLYF.

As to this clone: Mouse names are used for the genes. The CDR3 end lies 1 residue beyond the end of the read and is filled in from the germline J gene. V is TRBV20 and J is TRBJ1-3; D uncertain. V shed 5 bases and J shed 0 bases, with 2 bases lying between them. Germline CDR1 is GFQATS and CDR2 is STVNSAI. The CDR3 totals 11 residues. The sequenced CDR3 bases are TGTGGTGCTCCTTCTGGAAATACGCTCTAT. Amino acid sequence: CGAPSGNTLY. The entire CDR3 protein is CGAPSGNTLYF.